The 18 T cell receptor beta chains below come from one sample, sequenced in a study of T-cell reconstitution after alpha-beta-depleted transplantation in children. TCRbeta library preparation incorporated unique molecular identifiers. TCRdb called the PCR reads again in MiXCR, with one record for every CDR3 protein. The sample includes over 100,000 distinct CDR3 sequences, approximately 6% of them seen just once. The sequences come from PBMCs, mostly from graft donor cells, collected 60 days after TCRalphabeta/CD19-depleted stem cell transplant. These receptors were collected from a female patient between 2 and 15 years old who had a stem cell transplant for Fanconi anemia, so the T cells may come from the graft donor.

This chain uses TRBV7-2 with TRBJ2-6, with 7 bases identical to TRBD1. This CDR3 is 16 amino acids long. Germline CDR1 and CDR2: SGHTA and FQGNSA. Trimming cost V 4 bases and J 3 bases; bases outside gene matches: 6. This CDR3 reads CASSSGQFFGANVLTF. Written as DNA, the CDR3 is TGTGCCAGCAGCTCGGGACAGTTCTTTGGGGCCAACGTCCTGACTTTC.

This clonotype showed up many times. V and J are TRBV14 and TRBJ2-3; no firm D call. This CDR3 region has 16 residues. Germline V gene data show CDR1 as SGHDN and CDR2 as FVKESK. Deletions cut 3 bases from V and 0 bases from J, with 13 bases between. The CDR3 DNA reads TGTGCCAGCAGCCATTTATCCGCGGTTAGCACAGATACGCAGTATTTT. It codes for CASSHLSAVSTDTQYF.

This clonotype was found many times. The chain uses TRBV10-3 and TRBJ2-5; D possibly corresponds to TRBD1 (5 bases). The V gene lost 3 bases and the J gene lost 4 bases, with 12 bases spanning the gap. The CDR3 is 14 amino acids. The germline V gene has CDR1 ENHRY and CDR2 SYGVKD. CDR3 nucleotides: TGTGCCATCAGTGACCAGGGATGGGGAGAGACCCAGTACTTC. Amino acid sequence: CAISDQGWGETQYF.

This clonotype was picked up many times. The chain is built from TRBV10-2 and TRBJ2-4; D is unresolved. Germline V lookup: CDR1 WSHSY, CDR2 SAAADI. The V and J ends lost 7 bases and 1 base respectively, with 14 bases between them. This CDR3 is built from 15 residues. CDR3: CASNPYQIAKNIQYF. The CDR3 DNA is TGCGCCAGCAACCCTTACCAGATCGCCAAAAACATTCAGTACTTC.

This clonotype was picked up a small number of times. CDR3: CASSGSADTQYF. The CDR3, as DNA: TGTGCCAGCAGCGGGAGCGCAGATACGCAGTATTTT. The chain links TRBV2 to TRBJ2-3, with D possibly matching TRBD2 (6 bases). The CDR3 length is 12 residues. V was shortened by 6 bases and J by 4 bases, with 8 bases between the two germline ends. Germline V gene data show CDR1 as SNHLY and CDR2 as FYNNEI. The variable domain in full, with the rest retrieved from reference TRBV2 and TRBJ2-3, is EPEVTQTPSHQVTQMGQEVILRCVPISNHLYFYWYRQILGQKVEFLVSFYNNEISEKSEIFDDQFSVERPDGSNFTLKIRSTKLEDSAMYFCASSGSADTQYFGPGTRLTVL.

This clonotype occurred many times. The CDR3 region is CASSFPRLAGTKSSYNEQFF. The CDR3 coding sequence is TGTGCCAGCAGCTTCCCTCGACTAGCGGGGACAAAGAGCTCCTACAATGAGCAGTTCTTC. This sequence joins TRBV11-3 and TRBJ2-1; TRBD2 aligns across 11 bases. With V trimmed by 3 bases and J by 0 bases, 13 bases remained unmatched. The CDR3 totals 20 residues. Looked up from germline, CDR1 is SGHNT and CDR2 is YENEEA.

This clonotype was detected ten times or more. The chain has TRBV12-3 or TRBV12-4 and TRBJ2-1; D is ambiguous. Trimming shortened V by 0 bases and J by 14 bases, and 8 bases separated the two germline ends. The CDR3 runs 11 residues. The CDR3 is CASSLASSEFF. The CDR3 nucleotides are TGTGCCAGCAGTTTAGCGTCTAGTGAGTTCTTC.

This clonotype was detected many times. The CDR3 protein is CSARLAGASEQYF. The CDR3 DNA sequence: TGCAGTGCTAGGCTAGCGGGAGCCTCCGAGCAGTACTTC. The chain combines TRBV20-1 with TRBJ2-7; 10 bases align to TRBD2. Germline lookup yields CDR1 DFQATT and CDR2 SNEGSKA (reference sequence). The CDR3 covers 13 residues. The ends lost 3 bases at V and 6 bases at J; junction bases unmatched: 5.

This clonotype was detected ten times or more. The V call is TRBV11-1, the J call TRBJ2-6; D is ambiguous. V was shortened by 2 bases and J by 0 bases, with 8 bases between the two germline ends. Germline CDR1 SGHAT, CDR2 FQDESV (reference sequence). The CDR3 contains 16 residues. In nucleotides, the CDR3 is TGTGCCAGCAGCTTATTGGGTAGCTCTGGGGCCAACGTCCTGACTTTC. Protein: CASSLLGSSGANVLTF.

This clonotype was seen at least ten times. The chain has TRBV2 and TRBJ2-1; 13 bases line up with TRBD2. The CDR3 runs to 17 residues. From germline, CDR1 is SNHLY and CDR2 FYNNEI. V lost 9 bases and J lost 3; bases outside the gene matches: 11. This chain's CDR3 is CASKGLAGSPLYNEQFF. The DNA of the CDR3 is TGTGCCAGTAAGGGACTAGCGGGATCGCCCCTCTACAATGAGCAGTTCTTC.

This clonotype was seen at least ten times. The chain is built from TRBV28 and TRBJ2-5; D uncertain. V was pared by 5 bases and J by 4 bases, with 5 bases between. This CDR3 is built from 11 residues. The germline gives CDR1 MDHEN, CDR2 SYDVKM. The CDR3 is CASSGRETQYF. The CDR3 DNA sequence: TGTGCCAGCAGTGGAAGAGAGACCCAGTACTTC.

This clonotype was seen ten or more times. CDR3 residues: CASSPLAGSYNEQFF. CDR3 in DNA: TGTGCCAGCAGTCCTTTAGCGGGCTCCTACAATGAGCAGTTCTTC. The chain links TRBV28 to TRBJ2-1; 7 bases align to TRBD2. The ends lost 5 bases at V and 0 bases at J; junction bases unmatched: 4. This CDR3 spans 15 amino acids. Germline values: CDR1 MDHEN, CDR2 SYDVKM.

The chain links TRBV20-1 to TRBJ2-3; 12 bases are shared with TRBD2. The trim removed 3 bases at V and 3 bases at J, leaving 7 bases unmatched. Germline-derived CDR1 and CDR2 are DFQATT and SNEGSKA (reference sequence). CDR3 length: 16 amino acids. This CDR3 reads CSARRLAGVTTDTQYF. The DNA of the CDR3 is TGCAGTGCTAGGAGACTAGCGGGAGTAACGACAGATACGCAGTATTTT.

This clonotype was recorded at least ten times. The V call is TRBV14, the J call TRBJ2-1, with D possibly being TRBD2 (6 bases). The CDR3 extends over 16 amino acids. V was trimmed by 6 bases and J by 6 bases, leaving 21 bases between them. CDR1 is SGHDN and CDR2 is FVKESK in the germline V gene. In DNA form, the CDR3 reads TGTGCCAGCAGTCACCTGACTAGTCTGTGGGCCAATGAGCAGTTCTTC. It translates to CASSHLTSLWANEQFF.

In its sample, this clonotype was seen many times. J is TRBJ2-7 and V is TRBV6-5; no definite D call. This CDR3 region has 15 residues. V was shortened by 0 bases and J by 0 bases, with 9 bases between the two germline ends. CDR1 and CDR2 from the germline V gene are MNHEY and SVGAGI. DNA of the CDR3: TGTGCCAGCAGTTACTCAGGGCCGTTCTCCTACGAGCAGTACTTC. Its translation: CASSYSGPFSYEQYF.

The V and J genes are TRBV7-6 and TRBJ2-7; 9 nucleotides line up with TRBD2. The junction had 7 bases not matched to a gene; V was cut back by 3 bases and J by 4 bases. Per the germline V gene, CDR1 is SGHVS and CDR2 is FNYEAQ. The CDR3 contains 15 residues. The CDR3: CASSLVIAGEYEQYF. Written as DNA, the CDR3 is TGTGCCAGCAGCTTGGTCATAGCGGGAGAATACGAGCAGTACTTC.

At least ten counts were recorded for this clonotype. The gene calls are TRBV5-1 and TRBJ2-4; perhaps D is TRBD1 or TRBD2 (5 bases each). This CDR3 is built from 13 residues. Trimming took 1 base from V and 7 from J, leaving 9 bases between them. Germline CDR1 reads SGHRS; CDR2 reads YFSETQ. CDR3 sequence (DNA): TGCGCCAGCAGCTTGACCGAGGGGAACATTCAGTACTTC. Translation gives CASSLTEGNIQYF.

This clonotype was seen many times. This chain links TRBV10-2 with TRBJ2-3; D ambiguous. V gave up 1 base and J gave up 10 bases, with 9 bases separating them. From germline, CDR1 is WSHSY and CDR2 SAAADI. This CDR3 contains 12 residues. The CDR3, as DNA: TGCGCCAGCAGTGAGTTGGTACCGGCGCAGTATTTT. The encoded protein is CASSELVPAQYF.